This T cell receptor beta chain was identified during a study of blood T cell repertoires in COVID-19. Study as a whole: T cells, B-cell-depleted T cells, or PBMCs provided the cDNA or gDNA that served as material.

The V end was cut by 4 bases, the J end by 8 bases, with 15 bases between. The germline V gene encodes CDR1 LGHDT and CDR2 YNNKEL (reference sequence). This CDR3 spans 14 amino acids. Clinical history reported by participants formed the basis on which cohorts were assigned. This clone was counted between two and nine times. Clones were read by immunoSEQ multiplex PCR, and TCRdb kept only the in-frame ones, dropping some. The sample includes fewer than 200,000 clones, around four fifths seen only once; the top ten take around 4.8%. Source material: PBMCs or T cells enriched from blood (not recorded which). J is TRBJ2-1 and V is TRBV3-1 (or the pseudogene TRBV3-2); D uncertain. The sequence derives from a woman aged 50 to 60 who had recovered from COVID-19. The CDR3 sequence is CASSLEEPFDEQFF. The CDR3, as DNA: TGTGCCAGCAGCCTCGAGGAGCCCTTCGATGAGCAGTTCTTC.